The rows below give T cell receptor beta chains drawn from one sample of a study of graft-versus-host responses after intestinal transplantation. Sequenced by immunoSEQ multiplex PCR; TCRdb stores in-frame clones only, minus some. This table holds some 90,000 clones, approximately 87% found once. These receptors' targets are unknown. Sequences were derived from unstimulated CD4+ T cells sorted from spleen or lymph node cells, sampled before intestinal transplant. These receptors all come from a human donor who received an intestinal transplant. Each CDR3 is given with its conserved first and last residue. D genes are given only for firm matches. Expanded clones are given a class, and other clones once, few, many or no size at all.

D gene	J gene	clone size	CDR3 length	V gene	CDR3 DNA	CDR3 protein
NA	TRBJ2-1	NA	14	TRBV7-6	TGTGCCAGCAGCTTAGTGGTTGTAGGGGGTGAGCAGTTCTTC	CASSLVVVGGEQFF
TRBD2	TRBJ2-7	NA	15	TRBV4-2	TGTGCCAGCAGCCAAGCCTCTAGCGGAATATACGAGCAGTACTTC	CASSQASSGIYEQYF
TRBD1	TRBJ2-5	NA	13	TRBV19	TGTGCCAGTAGTCGACAGGGGGTGGAGACCCAGTACTTC	CASSRQGVETQYF
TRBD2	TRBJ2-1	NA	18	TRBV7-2	TGTGCCAGCAGCTTAGCAATCCTAGCGGCCACATCCTACAATGAGCAGTTCTTC	CASSLAILAATSYNEQFF
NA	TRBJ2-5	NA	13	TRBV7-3	TGTGCCAGCAGAAGGGACTCCCAAGAGACCCAGTACTTC	CASRRDSQETQYF
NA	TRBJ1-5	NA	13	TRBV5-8	TGTGCCAGCAGCTCCCGACTGTCCGAGCCCCAGCATTTT	CASSSRLSEPQHF
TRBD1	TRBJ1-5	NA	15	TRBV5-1	TGCGCCAGCAGCCCCTCGACAGGGGAGAGTCAGCCCCAGCATTTT	CASSPSTGESQPQHF
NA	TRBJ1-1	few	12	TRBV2	TGTGCCAGCAGAGCATCGAACACTGAAGCTTTCTTT	CASRASNTEAFF
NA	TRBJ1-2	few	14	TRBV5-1	TGCGCCAGCAGCTTGGGGCAAGCTAACTATGGCTACACCTTC	CASSLGQANYGYTF
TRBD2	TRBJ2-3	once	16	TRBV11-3	TGTGCCAGCAGCCAACGTCGGGGGGGCGGCACAGATACGCAGTATTTT	CASSQRRGGGTDTQYF
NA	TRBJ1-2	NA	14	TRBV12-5	TGTGCTAGTGGTAACGGGGTTCCTGGATATGGCTACACCTTC	CASGNGVPGYGYTF
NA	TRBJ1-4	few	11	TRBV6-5	TGTGCCAGCGGGGGGAATGAAAAACTGTTTTTT	CASGGNEKLFF
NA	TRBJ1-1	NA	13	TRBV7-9	TGTGCCAGCAGCTTCCCAGGCAACACTGAAGCTTTCTTT	CASSFPGNTEAFF
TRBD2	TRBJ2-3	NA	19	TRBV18	TGTGCCAGCTCACCACGCTCCGGGACTAGCGGGGGGATTACAGATACGCAGTATTTT	CASSPRSGTSGGITDTQYF
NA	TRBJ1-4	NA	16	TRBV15	TGTGCCACCAGCAGAGACCGCCCGGCAACTAATGAAAAACTGTTTTTT	CATSRDRPATNEKLFF
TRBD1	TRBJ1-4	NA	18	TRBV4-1	TGCGCCAGCAGCCTAAGGCCGGGACAGACGACAACTAATGAAAAACTGTTTTTT	CASSLRPGQTTTNEKLFF
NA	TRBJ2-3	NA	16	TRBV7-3	TGTGCCACCCTTTTAGATCGGGGGATCAGCACAGATACGCAGTATTTT	CATLLDRGISTDTQYF
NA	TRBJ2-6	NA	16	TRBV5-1	TGCGCCAGCGGCAACCCCAGGGGATCGGGGGCCAACGTCCTGACTTTC	CASGNPRGSGANVLTF
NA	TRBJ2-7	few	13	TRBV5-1	TGCGCCAGCAGCTGGCCAGGCTCCTACGAGCAGTACTTC	CASSWPGSYEQYF
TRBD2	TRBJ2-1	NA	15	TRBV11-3	TGTGCCAGCAGCTTCAGACTAGCGGGGGTCGGTGAGCAGTTCTTC	CASSFRLAGVGEQFF
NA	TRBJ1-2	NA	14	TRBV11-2	TGTGCCAGCAGCTTAGTGGAGGCGCGATATGGCTACACCTTC	CASSLVEARYGYTF
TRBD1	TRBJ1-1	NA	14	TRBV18	TGTGCCAGCTCCTCTTCTACAGGGGGCACTGAAGCTTTCTTT	CASSSSTGGTEAFF
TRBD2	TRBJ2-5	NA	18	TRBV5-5	TGTGCCAGCAGCTTGGTCGGACTAGCGGGGAATTCCCAAGAGACCCAGTACTTC	CASSLVGLAGNSQETQYF
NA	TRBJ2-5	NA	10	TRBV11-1	TGTGCCAGCGGCACAGAGACCCAGTACTTC	CASGTETQYF
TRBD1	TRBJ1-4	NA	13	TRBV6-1	TGTGCCAGCAGTGGGGACAGGGGAGAAAAACTGTTTTTT	CASSGDRGEKLFF
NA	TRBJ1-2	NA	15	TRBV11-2	TGTGCCAGCAGCTCCCTGGCGGGGAGGTCCTATGGCTACACCTTC	CASSSLAGRSYGYTF
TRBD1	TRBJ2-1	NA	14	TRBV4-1	TGCGCCAGCAGCCAAATATTCCCGGGACAGGGGGGGATCTTC	CASSQIFPGQGGIF
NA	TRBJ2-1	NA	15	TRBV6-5	TGTGCCAGCAGTTACTCGTGGACTACCGCCAATGAGCAGTTCTTC	CASSYSWTTANEQFF
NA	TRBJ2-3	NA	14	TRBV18	TGTGCCAGCTCACCGGGAGGCACCACAGATACGCAGTATTTT	CASSPGGTTDTQYF
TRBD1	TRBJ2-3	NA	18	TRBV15	TGTGCCACCAGCGCCCCGTGGGGGACAGGGATAAGCACAGATACGCAGTATTTT	CATSAPWGTGISTDTQYF
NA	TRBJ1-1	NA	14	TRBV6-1	TGTGCCACCCAACAGGGTGGCGGGAACACTGAAGCTTTCTTT	CATQQGGGNTEAFF
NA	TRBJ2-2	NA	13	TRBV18	TGTGCCAGCTCACCTACGGGGACCGGGGAGCTGTTTTTT	CASSPTGTGELFF
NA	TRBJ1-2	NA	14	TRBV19	TGTGCCAGTAGTATGCAGGGGCGGCCTCTAGGCTACACCTTC	CASSMQGRPLGYTF
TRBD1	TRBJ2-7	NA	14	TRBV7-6	TGTGCCAGCAGCTGGGGACAGGGGGGGCACGAGCAGTACTTC	CASSWGQGGHEQYF
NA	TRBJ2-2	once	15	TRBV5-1	TGCGCCAGCAGCCAACAGGCGACGAACACCGGGGAGCTGTTTTTT	CASSQQATNTGELFF
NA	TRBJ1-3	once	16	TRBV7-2	TGTGCCAGCAGCCAGGGGACCGCAGGGGCTGGAAACACCATATATTTT	CASSQGTAGAGNTIYF
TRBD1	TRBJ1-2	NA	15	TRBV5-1	TGCGCCAGCAGCCCCGGGACAGGAGCTAACTATGGCTACACCTTC	CASSPGTGANYGYTF
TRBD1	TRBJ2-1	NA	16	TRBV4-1	TGCGCCAGCAGCCAGCTACCGGGACAGCACTTCAATGAGCAGTTCTTC	CASSQLPGQHFNEQFF
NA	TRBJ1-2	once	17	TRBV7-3	TGTGCCAGCAGCTTAAAGGCAGGGCCGACCGCTAACTATGGCTACACCTTC	CASSLKAGPTANYGYTF
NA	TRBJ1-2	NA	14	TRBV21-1	TGTGCCAGCAGCAAACCGCGGGGTGGCTATGGCTACACCTTC	CASSKPRGGYGYTF
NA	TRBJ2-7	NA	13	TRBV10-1	TGCGCCAGCAGTAAGCAGGGGACCTACGAGCAGTACTTC	CASSKQGTYEQYF
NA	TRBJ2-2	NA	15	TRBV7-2	TGTGCCAGCAGCCCGGGACACTATAACACCGGGGAGCTGTTTTTT	CASSPGHYNTGELFF
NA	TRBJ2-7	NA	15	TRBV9	TGTGCCAGCAGCGTAGGCGGAGATACTTCCTACGAGCAGTACTTC	CASSVGGDTSYEQYF
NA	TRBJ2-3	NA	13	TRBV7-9	TGTGCCAGCAGCTTAGACCCACAAGATACGCAGTATTTT	CASSLDPQDTQYF
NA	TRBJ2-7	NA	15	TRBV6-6	TGTGCCAGCAGTTACTCGAATTGGAGGGGCCGCGAGCAGTACTTC	CASSYSNWRGREQYF
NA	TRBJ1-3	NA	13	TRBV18	TGTGCCAGCTCACCATCCGTCGGAAACACCATATATTTT	CASSPSVGNTIYF
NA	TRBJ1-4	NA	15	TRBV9	TGTGCCAGCAGCCGGGAGACGGCAACTAATGAAAAACTGTTTTTT	CASSRETATNEKLFF
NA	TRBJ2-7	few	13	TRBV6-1	TGTGCCAGCAGTGAGAGCTATAGTTACGAGCAGTACTTC	CASSESYSYEQYF
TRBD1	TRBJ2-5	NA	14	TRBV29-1	TGCAGCGTTGTAAGGGACAGGGGGTCTGAGACCCAGTACTTC	CSVVRDRGSETQYF
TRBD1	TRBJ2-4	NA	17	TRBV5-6	TGTGCCAGCAGCTCCGAGCCACAGGGGTGGGCCAAAAACATTCAGTACTTC	CASSSEPQGWAKNIQYF
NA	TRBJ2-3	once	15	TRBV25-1	TGTGCCAGCAGTGGCCCCAGGACAGTGGCAGATACGCAGTATTTT	CASSGPRTVADTQYF
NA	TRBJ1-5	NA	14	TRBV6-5	TGTGCCAGCAGTTATGGAGGGTTCGATCAGCCCCAGCATTTT	CASSYGGFDQPQHF
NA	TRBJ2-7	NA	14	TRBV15	TGTGCCACCAGCAGAGAGCAGGGTTTGGGGGAGCAGTACTTC	CATSREQGLGEQYF
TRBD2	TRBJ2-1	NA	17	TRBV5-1	TGCGCCAGCAGCTTGGGTCCAGCGGGGGCCTCCTACAATGAGCAGTTCTTC	CASSLGPAGASYNEQFF
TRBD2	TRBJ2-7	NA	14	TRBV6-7	TGTGCCAGGACTAGCGGGGCCCGCTCCTACGAGCAGTACTTC	CARTSGARSYEQYF
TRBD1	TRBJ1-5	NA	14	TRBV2	TGTGCCAGCAGTGATACAGGGGCGGGTCAGCCCCAGCATTTT	CASSDTGAGQPQHF
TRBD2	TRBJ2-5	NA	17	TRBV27	TGTGCCAGCAGTCCCACGGGGCTAGCGGGGCCACAAGAGACCCAGTACTTC	CASSPTGLAGPQETQYF